Below are 29 T cell receptor beta chains sequenced from a single sample in a study of blood T cell repertoires in COVID-19. Data came from immunoSEQ multiplex PCR; TCRdb stores just in-frame clones and leaves some out. The repertoire holds over 90,000 clones, with approximately 82% as singletons. Input material: peripheral blood. The receptors stem from a man in his fifties with active or convalescent COVID-19.

The chain recombines TRBV7-9 with TRBJ2-3; TRBD2 matches 14 bases. Germline assignment: CDR1 SEHNR and CDR2 FQNEAQ (reference sequence). J gave up 0 bases and V 7 bases, and 6 bases lay outside the gene matches. This CDR3 is 17 amino acids long. In DNA, the CDR3 is TGTGCCAGCACCCCGGGACTAGCGGGGGCTAGCACAGATACGCAGTATTTT. Residues: CASTPGLAGASTDTQYF.

The chain combines TRBV6-6 with TRBJ2-5, with 7 bases identical to TRBD2. There are 14 residues in the CDR3. Germline assignment: CDR1 MNHNY and CDR2 SVGAGI (reference sequence). V lost 3 bases, J lost 2 bases, and 3 bases stayed unmatched. The CDR3 here is CASSYTSVQETQYF. CDR3 DNA sequence: TGTGCCAGCAGTTATACTAGCGTACAAGAGACCCAGTACTTC.

This clone occurred once. The CDR3: CASSQHEQGLDEQYV. In DNA form, the CDR3 reads TGCGCCAGCAGCCAGCATGAACAGGGGTTGGACGAGCAGTACGTC. This chain joins TRBV4-1 and TRBJ2-7; the match to TRBD1 covers 7 bases. The CDR3 covers 15 residues. From germline, CDR1 is MGHRA and CDR2 YSYEKL. The V segment lost 3 bases and the J segment 5 bases; nucleotides outside the gene matches: 10.

This clone was detected a few times. The chain recombines TRBV3-1 (or the pseudogene TRBV3-2) with TRBJ1-6; D is perhaps TRBD1 (5 bases). The CDR3 covers 13 residues. Germline V gives CDR1 LGHDT, CDR2 YNNKEL (reference sequence). Trimming shortened V by 2 bases and J by 9 bases, and 8 bases separated the two germline ends. The DNA of the CDR3 is TGTGCCAGCAGCCAACGGGGGAGTTCACCCCTCCACTTT. Protein sequence: CASSQRGSSPLHF.

This clone came up a few times. The chain employs TRBV6-1 and TRBJ1-1; TRBD1 might be the D (5 bases). The CDR3 contains 13 residues. V lost 0 bases, J lost 11 bases, and 13 bases lay in between. Germline V gene sequence: CDR1 MNHNS, CDR2 SASEGT. The DNA of the CDR3 is TGTGCCAGCAGTGAAGCTACAGGAAGGTTTGCTTTCTTT. It codes for CASSEATGRFAFF.

The chain recombines TRBV6-1 with TRBJ1-6; the match to TRBD1 covers 7 bases. The ends lost 4 bases at V and 0 bases at J; junction bases unmatched: 9. The CDR3 is made up of 18 amino acids. CDR1 and CDR2 from the germline V gene are MNHNS and SASEGT. The CDR3 sequence: CASSVKGGLSSYNSPLHF. As DNA, the CDR3 is TGTGCCAGCAGTGTAAAAGGGGGCCTAAGCTCCTATAATTCACCCCTCCACTTT.

The chain couples TRBV11-2 to TRBJ1-2; no clear D. The CDR3 length is 12 residues. Trimming removed 5 bases from V and 7 bases from J, with 11 bases in between. Germline V CDR1 and CDR2: SGHAT, FQNNGV. The CDR3 coding sequence is TGTGCCAGCAGCCCCCAGTCGGGTGGCTACACCTTC. Encoded protein: CASSPQSGGYTF. Based on the CDR3 plus reference TRBV11-2 and TRBJ1-2, the full variable domain is EAGVAQSPRYKIIEKRQSVAFWCNPISGHATLYWYQQILGQGPKLLIQFQNNGVVDDSQLPKDRFSAERLKGVDSTLKIQPAKLEDSAVYLCASSPQSGGYTFGSGTRLTVV.

This clone showed up just once. The chain employs TRBV3-1 (or the pseudogene TRBV3-2) and TRBJ2-2; a weak D match, TRBD2 (6 bases). Germline-derived CDR1 and CDR2 are LGHDT and YNNKEL (reference sequence). Trimming left V 0 bases short and J 0 bases short, with 14 bases between. CDR3 length: 18 residues. The DNA of the CDR3 is TGTGCCAGCAGCCAAGATTGGCGCCAGCGGGCGAACACCGGGGAGCTGTTTTTT. Translated: CASSQDWRQRANTGELFF.

J is TRBJ1-2 and V is TRBV7-6, with TRBD1 matching 7 bases. The germline CDR1 and CDR2 sequences are SGHVS and FNYEAQ. The CDR3 extends over 15 amino acids. V trimming: 6 bases; J trimming: 1 base; junction bases outside the gene matches: 8. CDR3 in DNA: TGTGCCAGCAGTCCACTCGGGACAGTTAACTATGGCTACACCTTC. Its translation: CASSPLGTVNYGYTF.

This rearrangement joins TRBV21-1 to TRBJ2-1; the listed D gene, TRBD1, was not tested against the DNA. TRBV21-1 is recorded as a pseudogene. The CDR3 covers 15 residues. CDR3 in amino acids: CASSDGQGGYNEQFF. The CDR3 nucleotides are TGTGCCAGCAGCGATGGACAGGGGGGATACAATGAGCAGTTCTTC.

This clone has a single count. The chain has TRBV14 and TRBJ1-6; D remains ambiguous. Per the germline V gene, CDR1 is SGHDN and CDR2 is FVKESK. Trimming pared 3 bases from V and 0 bases from J, leaving 6 bases between. The CDR3 is 15 residues long. The CDR3 DNA follows: TGTGCCAGCAGCCAGGGGAGCTCCTATAATTCACCCCTCCACTTT. It translates to CASSQGSSYNSPLHF.

The chain recombines TRBV29-1 with TRBJ2-5, with 7 positions matching TRBD2. CDR1 is SQVTM and CDR2 is ANQGSEA in the germline V gene. The CDR3 covers 14 residues. After removal of 3 bases from V and 2 bases from J, the junction contained 6 bases not matched to a gene. CDR3 sequence (DNA): TGCAGCGTTGAGGGAGGGGTAGGGCAAGAGACCCAGTACTTC. The encoded protein is CSVEGGVGQETQYF.

This clone showed up just a few times. This sequence joins TRBV29-1 and TRBJ1-1, with 7 bases lining up with TRBD1. Germline trimming cut 4 bases from V and 2 bases from J; bases unmatched to any gene: 4. CDR3 length: 13 amino acids. The V gene's germline CDR1 is SQVTM and CDR2 ANQGSEA. CDR3 sequence: CSVAGQPNTEAFF. The CDR3 DNA sequence: TGCAGCGTTGCGGGACAGCCAAACACTGAAGCTTTCTTT.

The CDR3 is CASSQVPSGTGELFF. In nucleotides, the CDR3 is TGTGCCAGCAGCCAAGTTCCTAGCGGAACCGGGGAGCTGTTTTTT. This rearrangement joins TRBV14 to TRBJ2-2; 7 bases match TRBD2. With V trimmed by 1 base and J by 5 bases, 4 bases remained unmatched. Germline V gene sequence: CDR1 SGHDN, CDR2 FVKESK. The CDR3 covers 15 residues.

The CDR3 nucleotides are TGTGCCAGCAGCCCCTCCTTACAGGAAGCCCAGTACTTC. It specifies CASSPSLQEAQYF. V and J are TRBV6-5 and TRBJ2-5; D possibly corresponds to TRBD1 (5 bases). V was shortened by 6 bases and J by 9 bases, with 17 bases between the two germline ends. The CDR3 spans 13 residues. Germline CDR1 is MNHEY and CDR2 is SVGAGI.

The chain uses TRBV20-1 and TRBJ2-1; the D gene is possibly TRBD2 (6 bases). The germline V and J ends were trimmed by 3 bases and 9 bases, with 9 bases remaining between them. The V gene's germline CDR1 is DFQATT and CDR2 SNEGSKA (reference sequence). The CDR3 has 11 residues. CDR3 in DNA: TGCAGTGCTAGTGGAGGGAGTGAGCAGTTCTTC. Residues: CSASGGSEQFF.

The chain combines TRBV10-3 with TRBJ1-1, with 8 bases that match TRBD1. The CDR3 runs to 17 residues. V gave up 0 bases and J gave up 6 bases; unmatched junction bases: 12. The V gene's germline CDR1 is ENHRY and CDR2 SYGVKD. The CDR3, as DNA: TGTGCCATCAGTGAGTCCCCAGGGGGCCCTTCAGGGTCTGAAGCTTTCTTT. Protein: CAISESPGGPSGSEAFF.

Details on this clone: Additional DNA sequences in this sample encode the identical CDR3. The J gene is TRBJ2-1, the V gene TRBV11-2; 9 nucleotides match TRBD1. The CDR3 extends over 14 amino acids. CDR1 is SGHAT and CDR2 is FQNNGV in the germline V gene. Germline trimming cut 2 bases from V and 6 bases from J; bases unmatched to any gene: 2. CDR3 nucleotides: TGTGCCAGCAGCTTACGACAGGGGGGCAATGAGCAGTTCTTC. This codes for CASSLRQGGNEQFF.

V and J are TRBV25-1 and TRBJ1-2, with D hard to call. Germline assignment: CDR1 MGHDK and CDR2 SYGVNS. With 4 bases removed from V and 11 bases from J, the gap between germline ends came to 11 bases. The CDR3 has 11 residues. CDR3 region: CASSASRGYTF. The CDR3 bases are TGTGCCAGCAGTGCTTCAAGAGGTTACACCTTC.

The chain employs TRBV1 and TRBJ2-5; the tabulated D call, TRBD2, remains unverified against the DNA. TRBV1 has pseudogene status. This CDR3 region has 15 residues. The CDR3 loop reads CTSSHQKAGGETQYF. The DNA for the CDR3 is TGCACCAGCAGCCACCAAAAAGCGGGGGGTGAGACCCAGTACTTC.

This clone was detected once. The V call is TRBV4-1, the J call TRBJ1-2, with D perhaps TRBD1 (5 bases). Per germline, CDR1 MGHRA and CDR2 YSYEKL. This CDR3 spans 16 amino acids. V was clipped by 2 bases and J by 5 bases, with 18 bases between them. CDR3 residues: CASSQPMEGRRYGYTF. CDR3 bases: TGCGCCAGCAGCCAACCGATGGAGGGGAGACGGTATGGCTACACCTTC.

The CDR3 spells CASSVAGTGGTEAFF. Here the CDR3 DNA reads TGTGCCAGTAGTGTCGCTGGGACAGGGGGGACTGAAGCTTTCTTT. The chain combines TRBV19 with TRBJ1-1; TRBD1 agrees at 11 bases. V shed 5 bases, J shed 5 bases, and the junction held 7 bases outside the gene matches. There are 15 residues in the CDR3. Germline V gene sequence: CDR1 LNHDA, CDR2 SQIVND (reference sequence).

V gene TRBV29-1 combines with J gene TRBJ2-7; the D gene is possibly TRBD2 (5 bases). Germline values: CDR1 SQVTM, CDR2 ANQGSEA. This CDR3 contains 11 residues. Trimming pared 4 bases from V and 6 bases from J, leaving 10 bases between. For the CDR3, the DNA is TGCAGCGTTGGCTCACGGGGCGAGCAGTACTTC. Translating gives CSVGSRGEQYF.

This chain connects TRBV2 to TRBJ2-5, with D unresolved. The V end was cut by 3 bases, the J end by 5 bases, with 10 bases between. This CDR3 comprises 13 residues. In germline, CDR1 is SNHLY, CDR2 FYNNEI. As DNA, the CDR3 is TGTGCCAGCAGTGACCCCCCCCTGGAGACCCAGTACTTC. This encodes CASSDPPLETQYF.

The chain uses TRBV3-1 (or the pseudogene TRBV3-2) and TRBJ2-7; a weak D match, TRBD1 (6 bases). Deletions cut 6 bases from V and 2 bases from J, with 8 bases between. The CDR3 runs to 12 residues. Germline V gene sequence: CDR1 LGHDT, CDR2 YNNKEL (reference sequence). The CDR3 DNA follows: TGTGCCAGCAGTCGGGACACCTACGAGCAGTACTTC. As protein: CASSRDTYEQYF.

V usage is TRBV6-2 or TRBV6-3 and J usage is TRBJ2-5; D unclear. CDR3 length: 13 amino acids. Trimming shortened V by 6 bases and J by 1 base, and 9 bases separated the two germline ends. The germline V gene has CDR1 MNHEY and CDR2 SVGEGT. CDR3 region: CASSPRLQETQYF. The CDR3 DNA sequence: TGTGCCAGCAGCCCGCGCCTCCAAGAGACCCAGTACTTC.

The V and J genes are TRBV28 and TRBJ1-6; D ambiguous. Germline assignment: CDR1 MDHEN and CDR2 SYDVKM. Trimming stripped 5 bases from V and 8 bases from J, with 10 bases between. CDR3 length: 13 residues. The CDR3, as DNA: TGTGCCAGCAGTCCCCAGATGGATTCACCCCTCCACTTT. It translates to CASSPQMDSPLHF.

The chain couples TRBV9 to TRBJ2-4, with TRBD2 matching over 9 bases. The V segment lost 4 bases and the J segment 1 base; nucleotides outside the gene matches: 3. Germline CDR1 reads SGDLS; CDR2 reads YYNGEE. The CDR3 covers 15 residues. The DNA of the CDR3 is TGTGCCAGCAGCCCGGGACTAGCCGCCAAAAACATTCAGTACTTC. Encoded protein: CASSPGLAAKNIQYF. The entire variable domain, with the rest obtained from reference TRBV9 and TRBJ2-4, is as follows: DSGVTQTPKHLITATGQRVTLRCSPRSGDLSVYWYQQSLDQGLQFLIQYYNGEERAKGNILERFSAQQFPDLHSELNLSSLELGDSALYFCASSPGLAAKNIQYFGAGTRLSVL.

The CDR3 protein is CASSTAGSSYEQYF. CDR3 coding DNA: TGTGCCAGTAGTACCGCAGGAAGCTCCTACGAGCAGTACTTC. The chain carries TRBV19 and TRBJ2-7; D is undetermined. V was pared by 4 bases and J by 0 bases, with 10 bases between. CDR1 LNHDA and CDR2 SQIVND come from the germline V gene (reference sequence). The CDR3 covers 14 residues.